Sequencing of this TCR beta chain was carried out in a study of blood T cell repertoires in COVID-19. Germline CDR1 reads SGHVS; CDR2 reads FQNEAQ. J lost 7 bases, V lost 2 bases, and 6 bases had no gene match. This CDR3 has 15 residues. Generated by immunoSEQ multiplex PCR, the TCRdb table keeps only in-frame clones and is missing some. Counted here are about 270,000 clones, 75% to 90% occurring once; the ten biggest clones make up 2.2%. Sequenced sample: peripheral blood. The receptor was isolated from a man over 45 with acute or convalescent COVID-19. The chain recombines TRBV7-8 with TRBJ2-1; TRBD1 matches 9 bases. In nucleotides, the CDR3 is TGTGCCAGCAGCTTATCGACAGGGGGGGGTAATGAGCAGTTCTTC. This codes for CASSLSTGGGNEQFF.